This T cell receptor beta chain was documented in a study of T cells in women clearing cervical HPV infection. Remarks on this clone: The read gets to within 3 residues of the CDR3 end, and the germline J gene fills in the rest.

TCRdb's table, derived via immunoSEQ multiplex PCR, lists solely in-frame clones and lacks some. This repertoire includes tens of thousands of clones. Per the germline V gene, CDR1 is GTSNPN and CDR2 is SVGIG (reference sequence). This CDR3 is built from 13 residues. The sequenced sample consisted of blood buffy coat. This clonotype was sampled from a woman between 18 and 70 years old with a cervical HPV16 infection that either progressed to CIN3+ or cleared (not recorded which). The V call is TRBV30, the J call TRBJ1-2; 11 bases align to TRBD1. The part of the CDR3 DNA that was read is TGTGCCTGGAGTCAGGACAGGGGGCTAGGC. Encoded protein: CAWSQDRGLG. The entire CDR3 is CAWSQDRGLGYTF.